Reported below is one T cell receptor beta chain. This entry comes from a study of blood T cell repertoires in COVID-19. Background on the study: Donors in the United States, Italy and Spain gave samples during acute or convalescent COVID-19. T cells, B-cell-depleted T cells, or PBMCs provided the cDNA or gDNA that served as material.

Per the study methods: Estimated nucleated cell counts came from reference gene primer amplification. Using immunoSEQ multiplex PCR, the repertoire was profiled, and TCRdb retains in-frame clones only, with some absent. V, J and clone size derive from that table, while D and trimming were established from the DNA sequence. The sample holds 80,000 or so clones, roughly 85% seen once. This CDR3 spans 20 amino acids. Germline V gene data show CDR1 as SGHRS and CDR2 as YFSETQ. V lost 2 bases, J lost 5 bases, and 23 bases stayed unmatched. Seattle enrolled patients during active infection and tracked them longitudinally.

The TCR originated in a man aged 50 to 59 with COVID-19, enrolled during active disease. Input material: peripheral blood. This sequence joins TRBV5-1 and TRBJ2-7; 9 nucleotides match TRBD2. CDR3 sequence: CASSLRMDRPSREGTHEQYF. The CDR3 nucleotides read TGCGCCAGCAGCTTAAGAATGGACAGGCCCTCGCGGGAGGGTACCCACGAGCAGTACTTC. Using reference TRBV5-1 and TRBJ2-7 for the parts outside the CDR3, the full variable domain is KAGVTQTPRYLIKTRGQQVTLSCSPISGHRSVSWYQQTPGQGLQFLFEYFSETQRNKGNFPGRFSGRQFSNSRSEMNVSTLELGDSALYLCASSLRMDRPSREGTHEQYFGPGTRLTVT.